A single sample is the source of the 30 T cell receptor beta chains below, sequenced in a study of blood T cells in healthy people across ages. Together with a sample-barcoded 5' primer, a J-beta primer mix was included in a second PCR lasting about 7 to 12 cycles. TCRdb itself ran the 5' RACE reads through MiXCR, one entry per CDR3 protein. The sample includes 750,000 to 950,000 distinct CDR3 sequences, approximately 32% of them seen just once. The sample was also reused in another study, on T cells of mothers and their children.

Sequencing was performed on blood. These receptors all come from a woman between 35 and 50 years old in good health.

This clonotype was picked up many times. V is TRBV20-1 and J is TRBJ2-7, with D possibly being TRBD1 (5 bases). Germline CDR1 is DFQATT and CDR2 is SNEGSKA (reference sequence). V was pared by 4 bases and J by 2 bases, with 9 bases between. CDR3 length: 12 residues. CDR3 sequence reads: CSATQDAYEQYF. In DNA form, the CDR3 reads TGCAGTGCTACACAGGATGCCTACGAGCAGTACTTC.

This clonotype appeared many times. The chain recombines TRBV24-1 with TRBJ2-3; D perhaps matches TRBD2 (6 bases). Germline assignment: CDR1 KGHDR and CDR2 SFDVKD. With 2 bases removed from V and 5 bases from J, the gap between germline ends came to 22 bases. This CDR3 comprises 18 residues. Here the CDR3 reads CATSDSFRGWEVGDTQYF. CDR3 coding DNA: TGTGCCACCAGTGATTCGTTTAGAGGCTGGGAGGTTGGAGATACGCAGTATTTT.

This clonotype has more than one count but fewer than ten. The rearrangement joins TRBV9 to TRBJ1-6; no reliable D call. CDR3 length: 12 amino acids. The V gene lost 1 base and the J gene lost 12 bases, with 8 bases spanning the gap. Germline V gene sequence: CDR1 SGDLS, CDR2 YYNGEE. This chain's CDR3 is CASSVFDVPLHF. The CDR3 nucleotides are TGTGCCAGCAGCGTATTTGATGTACCCCTCCACTTT.

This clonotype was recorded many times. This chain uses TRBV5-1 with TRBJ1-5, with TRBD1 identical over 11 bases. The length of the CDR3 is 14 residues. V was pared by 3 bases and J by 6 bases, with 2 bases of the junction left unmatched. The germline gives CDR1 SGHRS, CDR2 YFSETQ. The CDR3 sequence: CASSSGTGGQPQHF. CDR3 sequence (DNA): TGCGCCAGCAGCTCGGGGACAGGGGGTCAGCCCCAGCATTTT.

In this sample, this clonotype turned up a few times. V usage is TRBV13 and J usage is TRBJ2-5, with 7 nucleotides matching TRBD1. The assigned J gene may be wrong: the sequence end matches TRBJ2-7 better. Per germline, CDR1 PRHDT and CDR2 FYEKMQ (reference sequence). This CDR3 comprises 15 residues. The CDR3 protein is CASSSTDRVRDEQYF. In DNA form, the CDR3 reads TGTGCCAGCAGCTCCACAGACAGGGTGAGGGACGAGCAGTACTTC.

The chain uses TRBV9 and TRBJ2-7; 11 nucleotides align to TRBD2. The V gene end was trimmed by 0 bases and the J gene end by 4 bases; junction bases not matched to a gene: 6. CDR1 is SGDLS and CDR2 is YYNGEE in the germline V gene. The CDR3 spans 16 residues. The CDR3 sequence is CASSVEPSGGLYEQYF. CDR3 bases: TGTGCCAGCAGCGTAGAACCTAGCGGGGGGTTGTACGAGCAGTACTTC. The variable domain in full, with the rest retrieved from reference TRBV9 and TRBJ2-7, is DSGVTQTPKHLITATGQRVTLRCSPRSGDLSVYWYQQSLDQGLQFLIQYYNGEERAKGNILERFSAQQFPDLHSELNLSSLELGDSALYFCASSVEPSGGLYEQYFGPGTRLTVT.

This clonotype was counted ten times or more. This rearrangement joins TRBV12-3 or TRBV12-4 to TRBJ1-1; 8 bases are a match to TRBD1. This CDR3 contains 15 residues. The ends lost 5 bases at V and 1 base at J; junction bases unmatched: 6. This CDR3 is CASSPRTGTNTEAFF. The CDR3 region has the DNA TGTGCCAGCAGTCCAAGGACAGGGACGAACACTGAAGCTTTCTTT.

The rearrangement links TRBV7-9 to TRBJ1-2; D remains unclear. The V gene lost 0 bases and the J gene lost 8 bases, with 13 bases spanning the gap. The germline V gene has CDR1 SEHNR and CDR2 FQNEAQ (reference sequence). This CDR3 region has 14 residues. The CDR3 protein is CASSLARKVEGYTF. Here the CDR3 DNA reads TGTGCCAGCAGCTTAGCGCGGAAGGTTGAAGGCTACACCTTC.

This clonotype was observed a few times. CDR3 loop: CASRRTGQPQHF. The DNA for the CDR3 is TGTGCCAGCAGGCGGACCGGTCAGCCCCAGCATTTT. J is TRBJ1-5 and V is TRBV2, with no clear D. Germline CDR1 is SNHLY and CDR2 is FYNNEI. Trimming left V 6 bases short and J 6 bases short, with 9 bases between. CDR3 length equals 12 residues.

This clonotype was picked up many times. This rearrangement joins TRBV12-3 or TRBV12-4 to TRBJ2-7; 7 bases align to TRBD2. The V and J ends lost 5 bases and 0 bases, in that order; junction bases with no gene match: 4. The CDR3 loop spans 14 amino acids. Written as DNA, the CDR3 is TGTGCCAGCAGTACAGCGGGAAGCTCCTACGAGCAGTACTTC. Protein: CASSTAGSSYEQYF.

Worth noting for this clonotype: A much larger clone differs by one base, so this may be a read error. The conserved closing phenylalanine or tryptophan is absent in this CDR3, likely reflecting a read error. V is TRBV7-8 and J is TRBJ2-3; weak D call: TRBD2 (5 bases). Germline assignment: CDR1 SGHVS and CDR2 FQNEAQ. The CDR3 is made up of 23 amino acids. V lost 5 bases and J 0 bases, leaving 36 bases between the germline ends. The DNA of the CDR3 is TGTGCCAGCAGCCCCCGTTCCGGGCTGAACCTCGTTCGGACGGGAACTAGCACAGATACGCAGTATTGT. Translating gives CASSPRSGLNLVRTGTSTDTQYC.

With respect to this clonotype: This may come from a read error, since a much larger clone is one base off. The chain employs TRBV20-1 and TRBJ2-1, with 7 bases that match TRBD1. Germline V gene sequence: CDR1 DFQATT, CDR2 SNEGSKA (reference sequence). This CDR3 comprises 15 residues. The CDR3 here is CGASRGKGAYNEQFF. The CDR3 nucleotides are TGCGGTGCTAGCAGGGGGAAAGGGGCCTACAATGAGCAGTTCTTC.

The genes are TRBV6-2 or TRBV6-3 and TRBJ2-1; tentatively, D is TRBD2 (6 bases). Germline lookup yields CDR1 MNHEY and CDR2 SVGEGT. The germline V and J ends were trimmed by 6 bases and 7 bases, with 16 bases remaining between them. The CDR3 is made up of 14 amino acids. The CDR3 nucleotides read TGTGCCAGCAGGAAGACTAGACCAAGGAATGAGCAGTTCTTC. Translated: CASRKTRPRNEQFF.

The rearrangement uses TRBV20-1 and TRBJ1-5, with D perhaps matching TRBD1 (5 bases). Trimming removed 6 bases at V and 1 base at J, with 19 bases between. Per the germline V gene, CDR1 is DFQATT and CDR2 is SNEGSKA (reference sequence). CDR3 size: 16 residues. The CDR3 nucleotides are TGCAGTGCCACAAGGGCCGGGGGACTCAGCAATCAGCCCCAGCATTTT. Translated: CSATRAGGLSNQPQHF.

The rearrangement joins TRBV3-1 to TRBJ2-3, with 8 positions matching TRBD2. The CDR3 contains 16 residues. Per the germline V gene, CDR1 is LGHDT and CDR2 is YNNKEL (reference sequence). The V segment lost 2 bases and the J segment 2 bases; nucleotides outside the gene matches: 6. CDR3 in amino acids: CASSQFGGGPTDTQYF. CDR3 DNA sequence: TGTGCCAGCAGCCAATTTGGCGGGGGGCCCACAGATACGCAGTATTTT.

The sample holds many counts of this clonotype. CDR3 protein: CASSLVQDYEQYF. CDR3 nucleotides: TGTGCCAGCAGTTTAGTGCAGGACTACGAGCAGTACTTC. The chain is built from TRBV28 and TRBJ2-7; D remains ambiguous. Trimming removed 2 bases at V and 3 bases at J, with 8 bases between. This CDR3 has 13 residues. From germline, CDR1 is MDHEN and CDR2 SYDVKM.

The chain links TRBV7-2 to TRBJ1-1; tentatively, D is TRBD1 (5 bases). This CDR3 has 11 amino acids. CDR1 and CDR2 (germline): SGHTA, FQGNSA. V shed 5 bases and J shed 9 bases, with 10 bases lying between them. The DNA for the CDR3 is TGTGCCAGCAGCCGGAGACAGCAAGCTTTCTTT. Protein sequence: CASSRRQQAFF.

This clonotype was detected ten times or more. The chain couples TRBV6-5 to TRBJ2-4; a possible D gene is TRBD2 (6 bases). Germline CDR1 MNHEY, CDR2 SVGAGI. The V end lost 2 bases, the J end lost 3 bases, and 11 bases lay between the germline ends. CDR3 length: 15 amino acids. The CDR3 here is CASSYPYGGKNIQYF. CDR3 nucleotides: TGTGCCAGCAGTTACCCCTACGGGGGCAAAAACATTCAGTACTTC.

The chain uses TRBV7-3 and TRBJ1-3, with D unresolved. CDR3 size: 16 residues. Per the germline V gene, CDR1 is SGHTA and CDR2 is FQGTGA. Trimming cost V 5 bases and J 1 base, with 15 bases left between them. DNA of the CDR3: TGTGCCAGCAGCCCCGGTGGTGTGTTGTCTGGAAACACCATATATTTT. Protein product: CASSPGGVLSGNTIYF.

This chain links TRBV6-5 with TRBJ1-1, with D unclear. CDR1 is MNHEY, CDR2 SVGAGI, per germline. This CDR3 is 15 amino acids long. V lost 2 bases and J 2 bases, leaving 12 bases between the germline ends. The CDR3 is CASSYGPALNTEAFF. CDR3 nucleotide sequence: TGTGCCAGCAGTTACGGGCCAGCGTTAAACACTGAAGCTTTCTTT.

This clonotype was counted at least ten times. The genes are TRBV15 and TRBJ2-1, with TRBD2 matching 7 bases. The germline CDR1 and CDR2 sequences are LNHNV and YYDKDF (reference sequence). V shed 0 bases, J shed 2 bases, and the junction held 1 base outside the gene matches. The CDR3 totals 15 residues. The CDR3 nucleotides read TGTGCCACCAGCAGAGACGGGGGGACCTACAATGAGCAGTTCTTC. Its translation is CATSRDGGTYNEQFF. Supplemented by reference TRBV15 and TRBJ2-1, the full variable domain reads DAMVIQNPRYQVTQFGKPVTLSCSQTLNHNVMYWYQQKSSQAPKLLFHYYDKDFNNEADTPDNFQSRRPNTSFCFLDIRSPGLGDTAMYLCATSRDGGTYNEQFFGPGTRLTVL.

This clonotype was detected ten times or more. CDR3 sequence: CASSSRGDSNQPQHF. The CDR3 DNA is TGTGCCAGCAGTTCTAGGGGGGATAGCAATCAGCCCCAGCATTTT. This chain links TRBV6-5 with TRBJ1-5; D is perhaps TRBD1 (6 bases). Germline CDR1 is MNHEY and CDR2 is SVGAGI. V was cut by 4 bases and J by 0 bases, with 10 bases left in between. The CDR3 is 15 amino acids.

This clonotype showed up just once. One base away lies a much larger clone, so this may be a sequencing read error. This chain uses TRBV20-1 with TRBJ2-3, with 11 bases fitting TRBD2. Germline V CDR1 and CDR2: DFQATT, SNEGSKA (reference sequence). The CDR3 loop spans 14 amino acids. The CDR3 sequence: CSVRLAGYTDTQYF. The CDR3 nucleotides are TGCAGTGTTAGACTAGCGGGGTACACAGATACGCAGTATTTT.

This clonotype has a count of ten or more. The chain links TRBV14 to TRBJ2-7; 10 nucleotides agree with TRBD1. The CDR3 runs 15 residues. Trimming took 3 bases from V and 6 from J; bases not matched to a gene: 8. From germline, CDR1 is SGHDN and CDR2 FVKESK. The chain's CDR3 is CASSQLRDRGGEQYF. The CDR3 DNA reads TGTGCCAGCAGCCAGCTAAGGGACAGGGGAGGCGAGCAGTACTTC.

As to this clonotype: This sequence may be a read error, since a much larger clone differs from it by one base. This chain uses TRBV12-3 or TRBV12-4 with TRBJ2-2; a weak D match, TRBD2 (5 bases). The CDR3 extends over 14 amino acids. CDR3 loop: CASSLGDYTGERFF. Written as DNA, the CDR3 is TGTGCCAGCAGTTTAGGAGATTACACCGGGGAGCGGTTTTTT.

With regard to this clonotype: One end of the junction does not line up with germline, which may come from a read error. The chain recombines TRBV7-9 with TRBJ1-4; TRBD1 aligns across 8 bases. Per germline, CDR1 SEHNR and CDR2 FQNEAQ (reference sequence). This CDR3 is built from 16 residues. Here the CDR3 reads CASSLVAGTGGEKLFF. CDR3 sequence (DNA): TGTGCCAGCAGTTTAGTGGCCGGGACAGGCGGTGAAAAACTGTTTTTT.

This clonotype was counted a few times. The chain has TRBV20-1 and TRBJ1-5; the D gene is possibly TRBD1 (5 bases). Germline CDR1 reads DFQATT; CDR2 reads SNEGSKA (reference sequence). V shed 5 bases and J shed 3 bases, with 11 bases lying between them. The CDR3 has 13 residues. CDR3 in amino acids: CSAPRGVNQPQHF. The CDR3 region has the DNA TGCAGTGCTCCGAGGGGAGTCAATCAGCCCCAGCATTTT.

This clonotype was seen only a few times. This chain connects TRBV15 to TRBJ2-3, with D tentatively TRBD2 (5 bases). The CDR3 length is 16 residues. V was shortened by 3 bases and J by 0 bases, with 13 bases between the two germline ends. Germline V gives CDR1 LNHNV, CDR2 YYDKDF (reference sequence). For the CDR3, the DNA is TGTGCCACCAGCAGCGTTCAACGGGGAAGCACAGATACGCAGTATTTT. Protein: CATSSVQRGSTDTQYF. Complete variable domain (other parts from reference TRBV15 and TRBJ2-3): DAMVIQNPRYQVTQFGKPVTLSCSQTLNHNVMYWYQQKSSQAPKLLFHYYDKDFNNEADTPDNFQSRRPNTSFCFLDIRSPGLGDTAMYLCATSSVQRGSTDTQYFGPGTRLTVL.

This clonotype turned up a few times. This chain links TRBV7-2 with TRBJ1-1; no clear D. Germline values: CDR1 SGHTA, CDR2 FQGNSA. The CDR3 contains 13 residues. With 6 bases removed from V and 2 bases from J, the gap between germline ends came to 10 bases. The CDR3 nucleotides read TGTGCCAGCAGTGTGATGGCAAACACTGAAGCTTTCTTT. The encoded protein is CASSVMANTEAFF.

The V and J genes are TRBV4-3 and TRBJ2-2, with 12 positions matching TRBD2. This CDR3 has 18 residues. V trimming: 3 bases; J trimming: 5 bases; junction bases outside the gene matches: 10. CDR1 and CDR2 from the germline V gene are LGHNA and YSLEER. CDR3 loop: CASSHRTSGNLWTGELFF. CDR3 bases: TGCGCCAGCAGCCACAGGACTAGCGGGAATCTGTGGACCGGGGAGCTGTTTTTT.